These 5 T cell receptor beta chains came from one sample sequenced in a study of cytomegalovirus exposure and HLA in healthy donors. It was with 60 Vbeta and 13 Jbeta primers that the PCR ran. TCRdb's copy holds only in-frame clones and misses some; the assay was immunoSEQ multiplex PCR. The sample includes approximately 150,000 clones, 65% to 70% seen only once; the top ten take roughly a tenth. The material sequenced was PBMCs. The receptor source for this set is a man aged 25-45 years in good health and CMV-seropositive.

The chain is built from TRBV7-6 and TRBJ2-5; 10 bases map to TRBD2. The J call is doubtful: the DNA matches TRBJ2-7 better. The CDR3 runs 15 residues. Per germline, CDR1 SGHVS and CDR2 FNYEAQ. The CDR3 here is CASSLGGLAGDEQYF. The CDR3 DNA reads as TGTGCCAGCAGCTTAGGAGGTCTAGCGGGAGACGAGCAGTACTTC.

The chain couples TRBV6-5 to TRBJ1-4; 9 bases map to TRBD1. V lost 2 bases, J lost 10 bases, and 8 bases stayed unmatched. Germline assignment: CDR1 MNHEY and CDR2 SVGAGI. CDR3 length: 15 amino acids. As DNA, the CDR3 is TGTGCCAGCAGTTACCGGACAGGGGATTTGGGAAAACTGTTTTTT. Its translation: CASSYRTGDLGKLFF.

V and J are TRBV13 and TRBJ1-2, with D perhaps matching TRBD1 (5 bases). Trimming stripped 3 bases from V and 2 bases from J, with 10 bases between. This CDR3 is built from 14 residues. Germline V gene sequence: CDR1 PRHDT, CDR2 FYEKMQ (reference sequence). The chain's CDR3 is CASSFNRMNYGYTF. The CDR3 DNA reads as TGTGCCAGCAGCTTCAACAGGATGAACTATGGCTACACCTTC. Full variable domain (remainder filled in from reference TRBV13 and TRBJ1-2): AAGVIQSPRHLIKEKRETATLKCYPIPRHDTVYWYQQGPGQDPQFLISFYEKMQSDKGSIPDRFSAQQFSDYHSELNMSSLELGDSALYFCASSFNRMNYGYTFGSGTRLTVV.

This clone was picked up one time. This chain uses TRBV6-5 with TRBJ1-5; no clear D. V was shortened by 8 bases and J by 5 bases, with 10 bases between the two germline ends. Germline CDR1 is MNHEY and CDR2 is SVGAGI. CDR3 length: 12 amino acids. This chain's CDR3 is CASRKGDQPQHF. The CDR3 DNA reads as TGTGCCAGCCGAAAAGGAGATCAGCCCCAGCATTTT.

CDR3 region: CAYYPGIAGANVLTF. For the CDR3, the DNA is TGTGCCTACTACCCAGGGATTGCTGGGGCCAACGTCCTGACTTTC. The chain combines TRBV30 with TRBJ2-6; tentatively, D is TRBD1 (5 bases). The CDR3 is 15 amino acids. V was trimmed by 7 bases and J by 2 bases, leaving 15 bases between them. Germline CDR1 is GTSNPN and CDR2 is SVGIG (reference sequence). The full variable domain, completed using reference TRBV30 and TRBJ2-6, is SQTIHQWPATLVQPVGSPLSLECTVEGTSNPNLYWYRQAAGRGLQLLFYSVGIGQISSEVPQNLSASRPQDRQFILSSKKLLLSDSGFYLCAYYPGIAGANVLTFGAGSRLTVL.